This T cell receptor beta chain was captured in a study of PD-L1 blockade in urothelial cancer (dated by TCRdb to about 2017). Some background on the complete study: All patients started therapy around 2014 and received atezolizumab 1,200 mg intravenously every 3 weeks. Nine patients achieved durable clinical benefit and about 19 did not. In the same patients, whole exome sequencing and RNA sequencing of pretreatment tumors were performed in addition to TCR sequencing. An ECOG performance status of 0 or 1 was recorded for the patients, and 0 to 3 prior chemotherapy regimens had been received by the patients. Blood samples were analyzed at two time points: 3 weeks after treatment start (second dose) and 6 weeks after treatment start. Pretreatment tumor samples, along with matched peripheral blood serially collected before and after atezolizumab treatment, were subjected to TCR sequencing. The study, an exploratory multi-omic analysis, examined somatic, immune and clinical correlates of response to PD-L1 blockade with atezolizumab in urothelial cancer. About 85% of the roughly 29 patients were males with bladder-origin urothelial cancer, and about 65% of the 29 reported a prior smoking history. Blood samples yielded a median of roughly 140,000 T cells and more than 80,000 unique TCRs, with median clonality 0.080. Some 30 patients had pretreatment blood TCR-seq, some 25 had at least one posttreatment blood collection, and some 25 had tumor TCR-seq. Durable clinical benefit was defined as a progression-free survival longer than 6 months, and TCR features were additionally tested against progression-free survival and overall survival. Beyond this particular receptor, the publication reports: Because the sample size was small (n ≈ 31) and many of the analyses were exploratory, the results are meant to be hypothesis-generating. A pretreatment peripheral blood TCR clonality below the median was linked to improved progression-free and overall survival. Patients with durable benefit showed greater expansion of tumor-associated TCR clones in peripheral blood 3 weeks after starting treatment (n of about 21, p = 0.022).

Concerning this clone: No cognate antigen has been identified for it. Base qualities were left out, and no much larger clone turns up one base away.

Synthetic TCR analog templates were spiked into each PCR so that absolute template abundance could be estimated from read counts. The immunoSEQ assay was used to amplify TCRbeta CDR3 regions from genomic DNA with bias-controlled V and J gene primers. Sequencing of rearranged TCRbeta segments was done at approximately 20X coverage. In the paper's pipeline: Sequencing errors were corrected by clustering, and CDR3s were annotated against IMGT so that V, D and J genes could be assigned. Out-of-frame and stop-codon sequences were excluded, and only productive TCRbeta rearrangements were used in downstream analyses. Clonality was computed as one minus Shannon entropy normalized by the log of the number of unique productive sequences. Clones differing between time points or between blood and tumor were identified by Fisher's exact test with Benjamini-Hochberg correction at adjusted p below 0.01. TCRdb holds this immuneACCESS table with in-frame rearrangements only. Some clones are missing; in checked studies, unresolved V genes explain under half, and the rest has no known cause. V, J and clone size were drawn from that table, and D and trimming were deduced from the DNA. The sample table shows 40,000 or so clones, and roughly 80% are seen once. In total, the top ten clones hold 6.8% of the sample.

The time point label on this specimen signifies: pretreatment peripheral blood. The cohort included under 35 patients with locally advanced or metastatic urothelial carcinoma who were treated at Memorial Sloan Kettering on a trial protocol. Peripheral blood mononuclear cells were collected pretreatment and during treatment, with between 1 and 8 total time points per patient. The Qiagen DNeasy Blood extraction kit was used to purify genomic DNA from total PBMCs and tumor samples. Collected pretreatment and during treatment, PBMCs were isolated and stored as previously described. This specimen was PBMCs, taken around atezolizumab (anti-PD-L1) treatment. This clonotype was obtained from a man between 60 and 70 years old with urothelial cancer.

The DNA is TGTGCCAGCAGCCTTGGGGACAGGGCGGGTGGCTACACCTTC. This sequence encodes CASSLGDRAGGYTF. Rearrangement joined TRBV5-6 to TRBJ1-2; a stretch of 9 junction bases matches TRBD1. The CDR3 measures 14 amino acids from cysteine to phenylalanine. The only DNA kept is the CDR3, 42 bases in frame from the first base. Trimming takes 4 bases off V and 7 bases off J; junction bases not matched to a gene: 8. CDR1 is given as SGHDT and CDR2 as YYEEEE, both from the germline V gene.